Each of the 9 T cell receptor beta chains below was sequenced from the same sample in a study of T cells in Graves' hyperthyroidism and ophthalmopathy. RNA transcripts gave rise to amplified TCR beta CDR3 regions. HTBI primers were used for first-round RT-PCR of the TCR CDR3. TCRdb re-called the multiplex PCR reads through MiXCR, storing one row per CDR3 protein. The sample yields some 550,000 distinct CDR3 sequences, approximately 15% seen once. The sequencing input was blood. The source of these receptors is a woman in her 40s with Graves' ophthalmopathy.

The genes are TRBV20-1 and TRBJ2-5; 9 bases fit TRBD2. J was trimmed by 3 bases and V by 1 base; bases with no gene match: 15. The CDR3 has 18 residues. Germline CDR1 DFQATT, CDR2 SNEGSKA (reference sequence). CDR3 sequence reads: CSARVRLAGPFWEETQYF. Here the CDR3 DNA reads TGCAGTGCTAGAGTTAGGCTAGCGGGACCTTTTTGGGAAGAGACCCAGTACTTC.

This clonotype was counted many times. The CDR3 here is CASSLWTSGRRIDTQYF. CDR3 nucleotide sequence: TGTGCCAGCAGTTTATGGACTAGCGGGAGACGAATAGATACGCAGTATTTT. V and J are TRBV27 and TRBJ2-3; 13 nucleotides align to TRBD2. Trimming at V came to 1 base and at J to 5 bases, leaving 6 bases not matched to a gene. The CDR3 length is 17 residues. Germline CDR1 and CDR2: MNHEY and SMNVEV (reference sequence).

This clonotype was counted between two and nine times. The rearrangement joins TRBV18 to TRBJ2-1, with 14 bases aligning to TRBD2. Germline CDR1 reads KGHSH; CDR2 reads LQKENI. Trimming cost V 2 bases and J 8 bases; bases outside gene matches: 8. CDR3 length: 17 residues. The CDR3 DNA follows: TGTGCCAGCTCACCAACCGGGACTAGCGGGAGAAGCTATGAGCAGTTCTTC. It codes for CASSPTGTSGRSYEQFF.

The chain employs TRBV3-1 and TRBJ2-3; tentatively, D is TRBD2 (5 bases). CDR1 is LGHDT and CDR2 is YNNKEL in the germline V gene (reference sequence). This CDR3 is built from 17 residues. The V end was cut by 4 bases, the J end by 7 bases, with 24 bases between. In DNA form, the CDR3 reads TGTGCCAGCAGCCCCGCGTTCGCGGGTCAGATAGGGCATACGCAGTATTTT. Translated, it gives CASSPAFAGQIGHTQYF.

This clonotype was seen ten or more times. The genes are TRBV5-1 and TRBJ2-1; D possibly matches TRBD1 or TRBD2 (5 bases each). This CDR3 has 14 residues. V gave up 4 bases and J gave up 11 bases, with 19 bases separating them. CDR1 SGHRS and CDR2 YFSETQ come from the germline V gene. CDR3 DNA: TGCGCCAGCAGCCTAGGGACCCCCCGAGATCAGCAGTTCTTC. It specifies CASSLGTPRDQQFF.

V and J are TRBV15 and TRBJ2-7, with 10 bases matching TRBD2. CDR3 length: 16 amino acids. Germline values: CDR1 LNHNV, CDR2 YYDKDF (reference sequence). V dropped 2 bases and J dropped 2; count of bases not matched to a gene: 6. This chain's CDR3 is CATSRSMSGRAYEQYF. CDR3 in DNA: TGTGCCACCAGCAGATCCATGAGCGGGAGGGCCTACGAGCAGTACTTC.

This clonotype was seen many times. The chain carries TRBV27 and TRBJ1-1; D is unresolved. Germline CDR1 and CDR2: MNHEY and SMNVEV (reference sequence). The CDR3 sequence is 12 residues long. V was trimmed by 5 bases and J by 2 bases, leaving 6 bases between them. The CDR3 DNA reads as TGTGCCAGCAGTGGGTCTAACACTGAAGCTTTCTTT. Translated: CASSGSNTEAFF.

This clonotype has ten or more counts. The V call is TRBV5-1, the J call TRBJ1-6; D is ambiguous. V was cut by 0 bases and J by 7 bases, with 11 bases left in between. Germline V gene lookup returns CDR1 SGHRS and CDR2 YFSETQ. The CDR3 consists of 15 residues. The DNA for the CDR3 is TGCGCCAGCAGCTTGGACTATTTTGGGAATTCACCCCTCCACTTT. Translation gives CASSLDYFGNSPLHF.

The J gene is TRBJ1-6, the V gene TRBV7-2, with D maybe TRBD1 (6 bases). The CDR3 runs 15 residues. The V gene's germline CDR1 is SGHTA and CDR2 FQGNSA. Trimming took 2 bases from V and 9 from J, leaving 14 bases between them. This CDR3 reads CASSLIGRGVSPLHF. As DNA, the CDR3 is TGTGCCAGCAGCTTAATTGGCAGGGGTGTTTCACCCCTCCACTTT.